This T cell receptor (beta chain) was sequenced during a study of T cells in Graves' hyperthyroidism and ophthalmopathy. About the research overall: Before treatment of any kind, peripheral blood was taken at initial diagnosis.

This clonotype was found many times. The target antigen is unknown. Diagnoses were made from clinical symptoms, serum measures (thyroxine and TRAb), thyroid ultrasound and orbital computed tomography. At first hyperthyroidism diagnosis, before any ophthalmopathy symptoms, the blood sample was collected. The TCR beta CDR3 regions underwent amplification using RNA transcripts as the source. Primed by the HTBI set, a first-round RT-PCR was run on the TCR CDR3. Via MiXCR, TCRdb re-called the multiplex PCR reads, giving one row per CDR3 protein. The sample records about 300,000 distinct CDR3 sequences, roughly 14% being singletons. Germline CDR1 and CDR2: ENHRY and SYGVKD. The length of the CDR3 is 15 residues. The trim removed 6 bases at V and 7 bases at J, leaving 11 bases unmatched. The study, taken as a whole, reports: Separation of ophthalmopathy from stable hyperthyroidism was achieved by a 13 V-J model.

The clonotype originates from a woman aged 30 to 39 with Graves' hyperthyroidism that later progressed to Graves' ophthalmopathy. This chain links TRBV10-3 with TRBJ2-7; 11 bases fit TRBD2. The sample comprised blood. Written as DNA, the CDR3 is TGTGCCATCAGGGATCTAGCGGGAGGCCCTACGGAGCAGTACTTC. It encodes CAIRDLAGGPTEQYF.